Many counts were recorded for the clone carrying this T cell receptor beta chain. Antigen unknown. The data stem from a study of Graves' ophthalmopathy and Graves' hyperthyroidism. Study background: Peripheral blood collection took place at initial diagnosis, before any treatment.

Amplified material comprised TCR beta CDR3 regions derived from RNA transcripts. HTBI primers were employed in first-round RT-PCR, then a second-round multiplex PCR followed. TCRdb independently ran MiXCR on the multiplex PCR reads; one entry per CDR3 protein. This table holds some 170,000 distinct CDR3 sequences, approximately 40% found once. Ophthalmopathy in the donors was of moderate-to-severe activity, with CAS ≥3, NOSPECS ≥4 and duration under 3 months. Study conclusions and caveats: Sensitivity reached just under 90% and specificity about 81% for a 13-signature model separating ophthalmopathy from stable hyperthyroidism.

Trimming cost V 9 bases and J 1 base, with 9 bases left between them. Looked up from germline, CDR1 is KGHDR and CDR2 is SFDVKD. CDR3 length: 12 residues. The genes are TRBV24-1 and TRBJ2-7, with no clear D. Input material: peripheral blood. The receptor's source is a man aged 25-40 years with Graves' ophthalmopathy. The CDR3 coding sequence is TGTGCCACCCCTGGGCCATCCTACGAGCAGTACTTC. As protein: CATPGPSYEQYF.